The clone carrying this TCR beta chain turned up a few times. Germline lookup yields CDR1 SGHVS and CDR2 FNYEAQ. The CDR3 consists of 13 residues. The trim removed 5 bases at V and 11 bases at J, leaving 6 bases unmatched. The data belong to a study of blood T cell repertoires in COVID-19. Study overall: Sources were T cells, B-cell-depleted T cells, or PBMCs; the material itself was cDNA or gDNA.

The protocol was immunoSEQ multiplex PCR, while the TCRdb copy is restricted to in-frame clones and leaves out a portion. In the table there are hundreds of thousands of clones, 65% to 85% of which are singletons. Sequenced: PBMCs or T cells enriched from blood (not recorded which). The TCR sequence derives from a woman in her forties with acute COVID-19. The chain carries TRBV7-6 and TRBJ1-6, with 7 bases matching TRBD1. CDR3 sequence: CASSKYRGTPLHF. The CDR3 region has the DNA TGTGCCAGCAGCAAATACAGGGGTACACCCCTCCACTTT.